The TCR beta chain described here comes from a study of CD8 T cells in Susac syndrome. The CDR3 contains 15 residues. The V and J ends lost 5 bases and 5 bases respectively, with 18 bases between them. Sequencing of TCR beta was performed on blood CD8+ T cells and on blood CD4+ T cells. This clonotype has a single count. RNA was extracted with the RNeasy kit, and a quantity of about 0.5 to 1 ug was reverse transcribed using random hexamers. TCRdb reanalysed the immunoSEQ multiplex PCR reads using MiXCR and keeps one entry per CDR3 protein. The sample lists 95,000 to 150,000 distinct CDR3 sequences, roughly 94% occurring once.

The chain has TRBV12-3 or TRBV12-4 and TRBJ2-5; D is possibly TRBD1 or TRBD2 (6 bases each). This sequence was found in a human donor in good health. The specimen was CD4+ T cells from PBMCs. CDR3 loop: CASSGGGEVRETQYF. In DNA, the CDR3 is TGTGCCAGCAGTGGGGGCGGGGAGGTTAGGGAGACCCAGTACTTC.